The 21 T cell receptor beta chains below come from one sample, sequenced in a study of control samples from healthy donors and cancer patients. Profiling relied on immunoSEQ multiplex PCR, and the TCRdb table lists in-frame clones only, not all of them. The data show 100,000 to 150,000 clones, 88% seen once. Sequenced: blood. All receptors come from a man over 45 in good health.

The chain couples TRBV30 to TRBJ1-4; weak D call: TRBD1 (6 bases). There are 13 residues in the CDR3. The V and J ends lost 1 base and 11 bases respectively, with 14 bases between them. CDR1 and CDR2 from the germline V gene are GTSNPN and SVGIG (reference sequence). CDR3 sequence (DNA): TGTGCCTGGAGTGAAGGGGACCAGGGGAAACTGTTTTTT. It yields the protein CAWSEGDQGKLFF.

In its sample, this clone was seen once. J is TRBJ2-5 and V is TRBV28, with D tentatively TRBD1 or TRBD2 (5 bases each). The CDR3 is 17 residues long. In germline, CDR1 is MDHEN, CDR2 SYDVKM. Trimming stripped 6 bases from V and 2 bases from J, with 22 bases between. CDR3 loop: CASRPHTGTLAQETQYF. The CDR3 DNA is TGTGCCAGCAGACCACACACCGGGACGCTAGCACAAGAGACCCAGTACTTC.

The chain is built from TRBV4-1 and TRBJ1-1; D uncertain. The CDR3 extends over 16 amino acids. Deletions cut 0 bases from V and 2 bases from J, with 13 bases between. Looked up from germline, CDR1 is MGHRA and CDR2 is YSYEKL. The CDR3 sequence is CASSQDAGTRNTEAFF. For the CDR3, the DNA is TGCGCCAGCAGCCAAGACGCCGGAACCAGAAACACTGAAGCTTTCTTT.

This chain uses TRBV13 with TRBJ1-2, with a tentative D call TRBD1 (6 bases). The CDR3 loop spans 16 amino acids. Germline assignment: CDR1 PRHDT and CDR2 FYEKMQ (reference sequence). Deletions cut 2 bases from V and 6 bases from J, with 19 bases between. CDR3 sequence (DNA): TGTGCCAGCAGCTTAAAGAGCGGAACAGGGAGGGATGGCTACACCTTC. Encoded protein: CASSLKSGTGRDGYTF.

The rearrangement links TRBV19 to TRBJ1-1; no reliable D call. The CDR3 is 13 residues long. The germline gives CDR1 LNHDA, CDR2 SQIVND (reference sequence). The germline V and J ends were trimmed by 7 bases and 0 bases, with 9 bases remaining between them. This CDR3 is CASNRALNTEAFF. DNA of the CDR3: TGTGCCAGTAATCGGGCCCTGAACACTGAAGCTTTCTTT.

V is TRBV5-1 and J is TRBJ2-1; D call uncertain. Looked up from germline, CDR1 is SGHRS and CDR2 is YFSETQ. V was cut by 4 bases and J by 9 bases, with 14 bases left in between. This CDR3 is 13 amino acids long. The CDR3 sequence is CASSPQVFSEQFF. The CDR3 nucleotides read TGCGCCAGCAGCCCCCAAGTATTCAGTGAGCAGTTCTTC.

The CDR3 is CASSGGENGYTF. The CDR3 DNA reads TGTGCCAGCAGTGGAGGGGAGAATGGCTACACCTTC. J is TRBJ1-2 and V is TRBV28, with a weak D call TRBD1 (5 bases). V was cut by 5 bases and J by 6 bases, with 10 bases left in between. This CDR3 is 12 amino acids long. In germline, CDR1 is MDHEN, CDR2 SYDVKM.

The V call is TRBV29-1, the J call TRBJ2-1; D is perhaps TRBD1 (5 bases). The V gene's germline CDR1 is SQVTM and CDR2 ANQGSEA. V was pared by 1 base and J by 7 bases, with 11 bases between. This CDR3 is built from 13 residues. CDR3 loop: CSVEVQGDNEQFF. The CDR3 DNA sequence: TGCAGCGTTGAAGTCCAAGGGGATAATGAGCAGTTCTTC.

The chain has TRBV20-1 and TRBJ2-7; D gene ambiguous. V was clipped by 0 bases and J by 6 bases, with 6 bases between them. This CDR3 is built from 11 residues. Germline V gives CDR1 DFQATT, CDR2 SNEGSKA (reference sequence). DNA of the CDR3: TGCAGTGCTAGAGATAATTCCGAGCAGTACTTC. As protein: CSARDNSEQYF.

The V gene is TRBV5-1, the J gene TRBJ1-2; the match to TRBD1 covers 7 bases. CDR1 is SGHRS and CDR2 is YFSETQ in the germline V gene. V trimming: 1 base; J trimming: 1 base; junction bases outside the gene matches: 7. The CDR3 covers 16 residues. The CDR3 reads CASSLPTGNFNYGYTF. In nucleotides, the CDR3 is TGCGCCAGCAGCTTGCCGACAGGGAATTTTAACTATGGCTACACCTTC.

V gene TRBV29-1 combines with J gene TRBJ2-7, with a tentative D call TRBD1 (5 bases). The CDR3 totals 13 residues. CDR1 is SQVTM, CDR2 ANQGSEA, per germline. Trimming removed 2 bases from V and 6 bases from J, with 14 bases in between. CDR3 region: CSVERMTAGEQYF. Written as DNA, the CDR3 is TGCAGCGTTGAACGAATGACAGCAGGCGAGCAGTACTTC.

This chain uses TRBV28 with TRBJ2-1; TRBD1 agrees at 11 bases. V shed 3 bases and J 0 bases; nucleotides not matched to a gene: 7. The germline V gene has CDR1 MDHEN and CDR2 SYDVKM. The CDR3 is made up of 18 amino acids. The CDR3 loop is CASSFPDRGPSSYNEQFF. CDR3 coding DNA: TGTGCCAGCAGTTTCCCGGACAGGGGGCCGAGCTCCTACAATGAGCAGTTCTTC.

In its sample, this clone was seen once. The chain has TRBV19 and TRBJ1-2, with D tentatively TRBD1 (5 bases). The germline CDR1 and CDR2 sequences are LNHDA and SQIVND (reference sequence). The germline V and J ends were trimmed by 0 bases and 7 bases, with 12 bases remaining between them. The CDR3 is 14 residues long. The CDR3 protein is CASSIDEAGGGYTF. The CDR3 nucleotides are TGTGCCAGTAGTATAGACGAGGCCGGGGGTGGCTACACCTTC.

This chain joins TRBV7-9 and TRBJ2-5; D is unresolved. The CDR3 is 13 amino acids. The germline CDR1 and CDR2 sequences are SEHNR and FQNEAQ (reference sequence). Deletions cut 6 bases from V and 4 bases from J, with 12 bases between. DNA for the CDR3: TGTGCCAGCAGAGGTGCAGGTGCAGAGACCCAGTACTTC. This encodes CASRGAGAETQYF.

The rearrangement joins TRBV24-1 to TRBJ1-5; TRBD1 matches at 7 bases. The CDR3 extends over 13 amino acids. J gave up 6 bases and V 8 bases, and 6 bases lay outside the gene matches. Germline CDR1 is KGHDR and CDR2 is SFDVKD. Here the CDR3 DNA reads TGTGCCACCATTCCAGGGGGTTGTCAGCCCCAGCATTTT. This sequence encodes CATIPGGCQPQHF.

The J gene is TRBJ1-5, the V gene TRBV2; D remains ambiguous. Per the germline V gene, CDR1 is SNHLY and CDR2 is FYNNEI. The ends were cut back, 4 bases at V and 0 bases at J, with 10 bases in the middle. The CDR3 runs 15 residues. The CDR3 coding sequence is TGTGCCAGCAGTGTGGGCTCTTATAGCAATCAGCCCCAGCATTTT. Amino acid sequence: CASSVGSYSNQPQHF.

This clone occurred once. V is TRBV7-9 and J is TRBJ1-2; possible D gene TRBD1, 5 bases. This CDR3 spans 14 amino acids. The germline V gene encodes CDR1 SEHNR and CDR2 FQNEAQ (reference sequence). The ends were cut back, 8 bases at V and 2 bases at J, with 15 bases in the middle. CDR3 region: CASGPGEGNYGYTF. For the CDR3, the DNA is TGTGCCAGCGGCCCCGGGGAGGGGAACTATGGCTACACCTTC.

This clone came up a few times. This chain joins TRBV5-4 and TRBJ2-1; 7 bases match TRBD1. Germline V gene sequence: CDR1 SGHNT, CDR2 YYREEE (reference sequence). The CDR3 sequence is 15 residues long. The junction had 4 bases not matched to a gene; V was cut back by 4 bases and J by 0 bases. CDR3 in DNA: TGTGCCAGCAGCGCCGGGACAGTCTCCTACAATGAGCAGTTCTTC. Protein sequence: CASSAGTVSYNEQFF.

The chain is built from TRBV11-2 and TRBJ2-6; 9 bases are a match to TRBD1. V shed 6 bases, J shed 0 bases, and the junction held 9 bases outside the gene matches. Germline CDR1 and CDR2: SGHAT and FQNNGV. CDR3 length: 18 residues. For the CDR3, the DNA is TGTGCCAGCAGACCAACAGGGGGCGCTTTCTCTGGGGCCAACGTCCTGACTTTC. It specifies CASRPTGGAFSGANVLTF.

The CDR3: CASSQGRGQPQHF. CDR3 coding DNA: TGTGCCAGCAGCCAAGGGCGTGGACAGCCCCAGCATTTT. V gene TRBV3-1 (or the pseudogene TRBV3-2) combines with J gene TRBJ1-5, with D hard to call. V lost 1 base, J lost 7 bases, and 8 bases lay in between. This CDR3 is built from 13 residues. Germline values: CDR1 LGHDT, CDR2 YNNKEL (reference sequence).

V and J are TRBV5-8 and TRBJ1-6; D is ambiguous. This CDR3 region has 15 residues. CDR1 is SGHTS, CDR2 YDEGEE, per germline. V lost 5 bases to trimming and J lost 7 bases, with 16 bases between them. CDR3 DNA: TGTGCCAGCAGGGCAAGCCATCTTCCAAATTCACCCCTCCACTTT. Its translation is CASRASHLPNSPLHF.